The rows below give T cell receptor beta chains drawn from one sample of a study of blood T cell repertoires in COVID-19. Using immunoSEQ multiplex PCR, the repertoire was profiled, and TCRdb retains in-frame clones only, with some absent. Among about 150,000 clones, roughly 80% were seen once, and the ten largest hold roughly 0.52%. Input material: peripheral blood. Receptor source: a man in his 60s with acute or convalescent COVID-19. Both conserved end residues are part of each CDR3. The order of the fields is J gene, V gene, D gene, CDR3 protein. D genes are given only for firm matches.

j_gene: TRBJ2-2; v_gene: TRBV19; d_gene: .; CDR3aa: CASSIARGNTGELFF
j_gene: TRBJ1-1; v_gene: TRBV18; d_gene: TRBD1; CDR3aa: CASSPGQTTEAFF
j_gene: TRBJ1-6; v_gene: TRBV19; d_gene: .; CDR3aa: CAVETGRNSPLHF
j_gene: TRBJ2-1; v_gene: TRBV6-5; d_gene: .; CDR3aa: CASSYSQSPYNEQFF
j_gene: TRBJ1-2; v_gene: TRBV28; d_gene: .; CDR3aa: CASTDSVGAMVGYTF
j_gene: TRBJ1-5; v_gene: TRBV2; d_gene: .; CDR3aa: CASSEALFGRRHF
j_gene: TRBJ2-3; v_gene: TRBV6-2/TRBV6-3; d_gene: .; CDR3aa: CASSYGGAEDTQYF
j_gene: TRBJ1-6; v_gene: TRBV6-5; d_gene: TRBD1; CDR3aa: CASNADRGISPLHF
j_gene: TRBJ2-1; v_gene: TRBV5-6; d_gene: .; CDR3aa: CASSSRTGLTPNEQFF
j_gene: TRBJ2-3; v_gene: TRBV5-1; d_gene: TRBD2; CDR3aa: CASSLVISGGASSTDTQYF
j_gene: TRBJ1-1; v_gene: TRBV29-1; d_gene: TRBD1; CDR3aa: CSARSDRMNTEAFF
j_gene: TRBJ1-1; v_gene: TRBV4-2; d_gene: .; CDR3aa: CASSQTSTQSNTEAFF